This record looks at one T cell receptor (beta chain) sequence and its context. Its specificity is unknown. Sequencing used immunoSEQ multiplex PCR; TCRdb keeps in-frame clones, though not all of them. There are 280,000 or so clones in the sample; roughly 88% occur only once, and 0.92% lies in the top ten. It was the approximately 130-subject validation cohort, separate from the approximately 620-subject first cohort, to which the donors belonged. Looked up from germline, CDR1 is KGHSH and CDR2 is LQKENI. This CDR3 is 14 amino acids long. Trimming took 6 bases from V and 3 from J; bases not matched to a gene: 5. This entry is derived from a study of cytomegalovirus exposure and HLA in healthy donors. Whole-study findings and limits: One later analysis, an examination of the 120 or so validation repertoires, found that first-cohort TCR clusters tended to co-occur in them. Some public TCRs appeared in many individuals, while most sequences were rare.

The TCR sequence derives from a woman under 30 in good health and CMV-seronegative. Sequencing was done on a sample of PBMCs. The genes are TRBV18 and TRBJ1-1, with TRBD1 matching over 9 bases. The CDR3 loop reads CASSHRTGDTEAFF. CDR3 nucleotide sequence: TGTGCCAGCTCGCATAGGACAGGGGACACTGAAGCTTTCTTT.